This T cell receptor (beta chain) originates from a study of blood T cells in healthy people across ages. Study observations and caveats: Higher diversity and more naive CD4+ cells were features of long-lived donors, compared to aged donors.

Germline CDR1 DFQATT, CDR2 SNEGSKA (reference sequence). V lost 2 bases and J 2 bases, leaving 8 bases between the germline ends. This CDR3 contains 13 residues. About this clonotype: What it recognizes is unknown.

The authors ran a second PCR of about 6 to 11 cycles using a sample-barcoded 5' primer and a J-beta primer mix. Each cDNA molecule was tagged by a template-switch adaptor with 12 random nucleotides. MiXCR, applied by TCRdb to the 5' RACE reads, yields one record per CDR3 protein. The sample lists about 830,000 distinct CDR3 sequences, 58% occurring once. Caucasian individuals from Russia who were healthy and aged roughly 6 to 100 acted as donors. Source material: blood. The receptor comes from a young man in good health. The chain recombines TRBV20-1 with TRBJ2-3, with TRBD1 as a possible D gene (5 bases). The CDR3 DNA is TGCAGTGCTAGAAGGGGAACCACAGATACGCAGTATTTT. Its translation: CSARRGTTDTQYF.